This T cell receptor (beta chain) was identified during a study of control samples from healthy donors and cancer patients. The CDR3 runs to 17 residues. The germline V gene encodes CDR1 LGHNA and CDR2 YSLEER. The V end was cut by 0 bases, the J end by 4 bases, with 13 bases between. Repertoires were generated with immunoSEQ multiplex PCR, while TCRdb's copy carries only in-frame clones and drops some. The sample holds about 150,000 clones, 85% to 95% seen once. The table lists this clone with a count of one. The sample consisted of blood. The receptor comes from a man aged 35-49 years in good health. The genes are TRBV4-3 and TRBJ1-6; D uncertain. CDR3: CASSQDGSRSYNSPLHF. As DNA, the CDR3 is TGCGCCAGCAGCCAAGACGGCAGTAGAAGTTATAATTCACCCCTCCACTTT.